Listed below are T cell receptor beta chains from one sample, sequenced in a study of cytomegalovirus exposure and HLA in healthy donors. Produced via immunoSEQ multiplex PCR; TCRdb's table is partial and in-frame only. The table includes about 170,000 clones, 85% detected once. The sample consisted of PBMCs. Receptors originate from a boy younger than 10 in good health and CMV-seronegative. CDR3s include the opening cysteine and the closing phenylalanine or tryptophan. The D gene is left open where the match is weak. Clone size appears in some rows only: once, few, many, or a class for an expanded clone.

few 14 TRBJ2-3 TRBV6-5 . TGTGCCAGCAGTCCAGGGCCTAATGCAGATACGCAGTATTTT CASSPGPNADTQYF
. 16 TRBJ2-5 TRBV6-5 TRBD2 TGTGCCAGCAGTTACGGTCCGGGAGGGCCGGGGGAGACCCAGTACTTC CASSYGPGGPGETQYF
. 15 TRBJ1-3 TRBV10-2 TRBD1 TGCGCCAGCAGCCCGGACAGGGTCTCTGGAAACACCATATATTTT CASSPDRVSGNTIYF
. 15 TRBJ1-4 TRBV9 . TGTGCCAGCAGCGCCCAAACAGGGTTTAATGAAAAACTGTTTTTT CASSAQTGFNEKLFF
few 16 TRBJ2-1 TRBV28 TRBD2 TGTGCCAGCGGTAACTTCGGGGAGGGTTCCTACAATGAGCAGTTCTTC CASGNFGEGSYNEQFF
. 18 TRBJ2-1 TRBV5-1 TRBD2 TGCGCCAGCAGCCCCTTAGCGGGAGGACCCGGCTCCTACAATGAGCAGTTCTTC CASSPLAGGPGSYNEQFF
few 19 TRBJ2-5 TRBV27 TRBD2 TGTGCCAGCAGTTCCGGTCCTCCGGGACTAGCGGGGGGTCAAGAGACCCAGTACTTC CASSSGPPGLAGGQETQYF
. 12 TRBJ2-5 TRBV2 . TGTGCCAGCAGTGGGCTAGCAGAGACCCAGTACTTC CASSGLAETQYF
. 13 TRBJ2-1 TRBV4-1 . TGCGCCAGCAGCCAAGATCCTAGTCGTGAGCAGTTCTTC CASSQDPSREQFF
. 13 TRBJ1-3 TRBV6-1 . TGTGCCAGCAGGGGGGCCCTTGGAAACACCATATATTTT CASRGALGNTIYF
. 12 TRBJ1-1 TRBV2 . TGTGCCAATAGTGAGGGCTGGACTGAAGCTTTCTTT CANSEGWTEAFF
. 14 TRBJ2-3 TRBV9 . TGTGCCAGCAGCGTAGCTATGTTATCAGATACGCAGTATTTT CASSVAMLSDTQYF
once 16 TRBJ2-3 TRBV4-1 TRBD2 TGCGCCAGCAGCCCACGTACGGGACTAAGCACAGATACGCAGTATTTT CASSPRTGLSTDTQYF
. 15 TRBJ2-1 TRBV7-9 . TGTGCCAGCACCCAGAGCGGGCTAGCGTGGTCCAAGCAGTTCTTC CASTQSGLAWSKQFF
. 18 TRBJ2-7 TRBV4-2 . TGTGCCAGCAGCCAAGACGAATTTCAGGGGCCCCAAGCCTACGAGCAGTACTTC CASSQDEFQGPQAYEQYF
. 15 TRBJ1-3 TRBV15 TRBD1 TGTGCCACCAGCGGGACAGGGTTGTCTGGAAACACCATATATTTT CATSGTGLSGNTIYF
. 13 TRBJ1-4 TRBV2 TRBD1 TGTGCCAGCCAGACAGGGGTTTTAGCAAAACTGTTTTTT CASQTGVLAKLFF
. 14 TRBJ2-3 TRBV10-3 TRBD1 TGTGCCATCAGGACAGGGGAGTTAACAGATATGCAGTATTTT CAIRTGELTDMQYF
. 13 TRBJ2-7 TRBV9 . TGTGCCAGCAGCGTAGAGGAAGGAGGGGAGCAGTACTTC CASSVEEGGEQYF
few 18 TRBJ1-3 TRBV19 . TGTGCCAGTAGCCTCTGGGGAAGCCGGGGGTACTCTGGAAACACCATATATTTT CASSLWGSRGYSGNTIYF